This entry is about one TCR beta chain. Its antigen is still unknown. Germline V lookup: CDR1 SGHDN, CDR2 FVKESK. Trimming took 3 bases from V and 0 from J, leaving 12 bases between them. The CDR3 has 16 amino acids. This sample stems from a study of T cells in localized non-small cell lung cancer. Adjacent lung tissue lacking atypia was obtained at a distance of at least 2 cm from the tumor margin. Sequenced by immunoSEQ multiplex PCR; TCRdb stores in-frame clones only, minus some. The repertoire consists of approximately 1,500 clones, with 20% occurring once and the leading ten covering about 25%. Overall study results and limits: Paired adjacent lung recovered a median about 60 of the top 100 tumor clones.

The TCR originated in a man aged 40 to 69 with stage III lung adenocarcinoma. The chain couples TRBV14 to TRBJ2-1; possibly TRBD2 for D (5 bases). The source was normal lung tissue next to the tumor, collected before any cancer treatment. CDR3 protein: CASSHGGSSSYNEQFF. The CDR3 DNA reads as TGTGCCAGCAGCCATGGCGGGTCGAGCTCCTACAATGAGCAGTTCTTC.